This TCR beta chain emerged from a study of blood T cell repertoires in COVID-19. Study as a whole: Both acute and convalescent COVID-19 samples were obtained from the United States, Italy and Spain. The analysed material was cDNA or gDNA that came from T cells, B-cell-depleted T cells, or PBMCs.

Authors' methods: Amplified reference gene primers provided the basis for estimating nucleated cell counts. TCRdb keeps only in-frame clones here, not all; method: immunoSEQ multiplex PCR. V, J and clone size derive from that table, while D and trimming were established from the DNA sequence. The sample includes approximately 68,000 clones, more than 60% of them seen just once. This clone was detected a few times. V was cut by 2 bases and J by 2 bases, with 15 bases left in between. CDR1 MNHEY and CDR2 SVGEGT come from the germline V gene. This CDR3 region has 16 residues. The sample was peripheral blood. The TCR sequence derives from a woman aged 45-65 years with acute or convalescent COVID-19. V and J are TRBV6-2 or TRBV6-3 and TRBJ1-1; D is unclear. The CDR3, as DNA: TGTGCCAGCAGTTACAGTACTACCTATATTAACACTGAAGCTTTCTTT. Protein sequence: CASSYSTTYINTEAFF.